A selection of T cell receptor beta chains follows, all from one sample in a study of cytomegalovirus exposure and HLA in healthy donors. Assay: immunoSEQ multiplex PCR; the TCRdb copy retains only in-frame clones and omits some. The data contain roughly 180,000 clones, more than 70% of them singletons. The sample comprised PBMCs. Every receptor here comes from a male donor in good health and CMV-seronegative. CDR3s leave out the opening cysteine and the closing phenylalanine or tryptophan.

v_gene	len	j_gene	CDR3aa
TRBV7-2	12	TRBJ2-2	ASTLWGQTGELF
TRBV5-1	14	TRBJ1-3	ASSLAGSGSGNTIY
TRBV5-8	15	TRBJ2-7	ASSLLIAEGLYYEQY
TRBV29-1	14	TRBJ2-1	SVDTGGSGRRNEQF
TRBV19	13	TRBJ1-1	ASSTPGTVNTEAF
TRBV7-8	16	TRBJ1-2	ASSRERILQGDNYGYT
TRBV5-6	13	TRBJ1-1	ASSFRGQGNTEAF
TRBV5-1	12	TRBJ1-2	ASSPQVAGAGYT
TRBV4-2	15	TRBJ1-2	ASSQDRNWRTGQGYT
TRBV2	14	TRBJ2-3	ASSDPGLAVTDTQY
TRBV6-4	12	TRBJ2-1	ASSDSGGAHEQF
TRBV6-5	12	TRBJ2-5	ASSYSEAQETQY
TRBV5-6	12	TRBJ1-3	ASSSRRLGNTIY
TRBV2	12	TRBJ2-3	ASSTGAGTDTQY
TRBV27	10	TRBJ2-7	ASRDREDEQY
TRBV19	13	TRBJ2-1	ASSIYTSGHNEQF
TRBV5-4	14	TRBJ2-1	ASSSKGSGSYNEQF
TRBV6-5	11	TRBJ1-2	ASRTGPGYGYT
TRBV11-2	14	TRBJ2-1	ASTLTSGISYNEQF
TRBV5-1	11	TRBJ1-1	ASCWQLNTEAF
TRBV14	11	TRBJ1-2	ASSPEVYYGYT
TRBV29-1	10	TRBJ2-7	SVGGTAYEQY
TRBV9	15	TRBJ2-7	ASSVDETSGILYEQY
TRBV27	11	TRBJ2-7	ASTLSSGYEQY
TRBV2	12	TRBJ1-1	ASSGGLLGTEAF
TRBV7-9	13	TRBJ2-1	ASSAGRGGSNEQF
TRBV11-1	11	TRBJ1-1	ASSQTGNTEAF
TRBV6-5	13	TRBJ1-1	ASSRGRGPNTEAF
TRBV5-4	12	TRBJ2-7	ASSPGQASYEQY
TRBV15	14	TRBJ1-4	ATSRGDLARDEKLF
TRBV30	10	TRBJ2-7	AWSRDIYEQY
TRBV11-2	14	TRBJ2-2	ASTPRGHTNTGELF
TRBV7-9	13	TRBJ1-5	ASSPQGDRAQPQH
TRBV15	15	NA	ATSGRLAGRSSYEQY
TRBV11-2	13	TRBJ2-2	ASSREGFGTGELF
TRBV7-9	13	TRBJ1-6	ASSLGPNYNSPLH
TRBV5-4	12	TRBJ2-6	ASRPAGGDGVLT
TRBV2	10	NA	ASTGGGYEQY
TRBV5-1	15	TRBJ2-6	ASSLVGQVMGANVLT